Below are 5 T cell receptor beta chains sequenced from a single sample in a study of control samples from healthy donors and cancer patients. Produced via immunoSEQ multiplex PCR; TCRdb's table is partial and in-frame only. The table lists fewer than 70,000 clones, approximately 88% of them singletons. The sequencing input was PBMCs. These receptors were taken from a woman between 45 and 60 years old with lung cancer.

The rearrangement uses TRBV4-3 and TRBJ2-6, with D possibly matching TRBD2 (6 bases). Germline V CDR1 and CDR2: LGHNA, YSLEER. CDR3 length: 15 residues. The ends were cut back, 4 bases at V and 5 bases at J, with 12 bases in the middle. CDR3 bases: TGCGCCAGCAGCCCAGGAGGGGTCTGGGCCAACGTCCTGACTTTC. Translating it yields CASSPGGVWANVLTF.

Here the CDR3 reads CASSIGPTGGVETQYF. The CDR3 region has the DNA TGTGCCAGTAGTATAGGGCCCACAGGGGGCGTGGAGACCCAGTACTTC. The chain recombines TRBV19 with TRBJ2-5; 9 positions agree with TRBD1. CDR1 and CDR2 from the germline V gene are LNHDA and SQIVND (reference sequence). The V segment lost 1 base and the J segment 5 bases; nucleotides outside the gene matches: 8. CDR3 length: 16 amino acids.

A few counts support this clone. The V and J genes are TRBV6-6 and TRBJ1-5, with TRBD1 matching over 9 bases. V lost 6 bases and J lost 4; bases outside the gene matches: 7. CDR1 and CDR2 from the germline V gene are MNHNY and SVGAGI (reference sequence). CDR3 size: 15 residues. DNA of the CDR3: TGTGCCAGCAGGCCAACAGGGGGCGAAAATCAGCCCCAGCATTTT. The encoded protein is CASRPTGGENQPQHF.

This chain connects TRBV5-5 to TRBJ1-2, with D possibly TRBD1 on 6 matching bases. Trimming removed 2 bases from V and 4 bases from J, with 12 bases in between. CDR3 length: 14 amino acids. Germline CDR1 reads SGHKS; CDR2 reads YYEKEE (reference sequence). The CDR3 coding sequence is TGTGCCAGCAGCTTATCGGGACAAGTCTATGGCTACACCTTC. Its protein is CASSLSGQVYGYTF.

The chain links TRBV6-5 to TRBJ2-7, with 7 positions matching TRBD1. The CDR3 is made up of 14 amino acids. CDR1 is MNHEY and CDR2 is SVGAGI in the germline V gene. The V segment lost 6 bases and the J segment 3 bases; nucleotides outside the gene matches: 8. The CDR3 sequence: CASRPGQVNYEQYF. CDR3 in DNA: TGTGCCAGCAGGCCAGGACAGGTTAACTACGAGCAGTACTTC.